The 26 T cell receptor beta chains given below trace back to one sample, sequenced in a study of technical replicates of blood from a handful of donors. Assay used: immunoSEQ multiplex PCR; TCRdb lists only in-frame clones, some missing. Among some 70,000 clones listed, under 98% were seen once. The sequenced sample consisted of T cells isolated from PBMCs. These receptors all stem from a human donor in good health.

The chain uses TRBV4-3 and TRBJ1-1; D not certain. Deletions cut 1 base from V and 4 bases from J, with 16 bases between. CDR1 is LGHNA and CDR2 is YSLEER in the germline V gene. This CDR3 contains 16 residues. CDR3 loop: CASSQASFPGGTEAFF. DNA for the CDR3: TGCGCCAGCAGCCAAGCCTCGTTCCCCGGTGGCACTGAAGCTTTCTTT.

The chain uses TRBV29-1 and TRBJ1-1; D call uncertain. Trimming removed 0 bases from V and 1 base from J, with 6 bases in between. The CDR3 is 13 amino acids. The germline gives CDR1 SQVTM, CDR2 ANQGSEA. The CDR3 spells CSVEDGRNTEAFF. CDR3 bases: TGCAGCGTTGAAGATGGGAGGAACACTGAAGCTTTCTTT.

The J gene is TRBJ2-7, the V gene TRBV9; TRBD2 agrees at 7 bases. The CDR3 has 13 residues. The ends lost 4 bases at V and 7 bases at J; junction bases unmatched: 8. Looked up from germline, CDR1 is SGDLS and CDR2 is YYNGEE. CDR3 sequence reads: CASSRDVGREQYF. The CDR3 DNA reads as TGTGCCAGCAGCCGGGACGTCGGGAGGGAGCAGTACTTC.

The chain recombines TRBV4-1 with TRBJ1-3; perhaps TRBD1 as D (6 bases). V lost 1 base, J lost 0 bases, and 16 bases lay in between. Germline CDR1 reads MGHRA; CDR2 reads YSYEKL. CDR3 length: 18 amino acids. CDR3 sequence reads: CASSQVFYRVSSGNTIYF. Written as DNA, the CDR3 is TGCGCCAGCAGCCAAGTCTTTTACAGGGTGAGCTCTGGAAACACCATATATTTT.

The chain carries TRBV30 and TRBJ2-3; 7 bases agree with TRBD2. This CDR3 is 15 amino acids long. CDR1 GTSNPN and CDR2 SVGIG come from the germline V gene (reference sequence). With 0 bases clipped from V and 2 bases from J, the junction kept 5 bases outside the gene matches. The CDR3 DNA sequence: TGTGCCTGGAGTGTTCGAGCGGGGCCCACAGATACGCAGTATTTT. Its translation: CAWSVRAGPTDTQYF.

The chain joins TRBV11-2 to TRBJ1-2; D uncertain. This CDR3 contains 12 residues. Trimming removed 10 bases from V and 3 bases from J, with 12 bases in between. Looked up from germline, CDR1 is SGHAT and CDR2 is FQNNGV. The CDR3 loop reads CAILGDYYGYTF. CDR3 coding DNA: TGTGCCATCCTAGGAGATTACTATGGCTACACCTTC.

CDR3 loop: CASSPHEAGADTQYF. In nucleotides, the CDR3 is TGCGCCAGCAGCCCCCATGAGGCAGGGGCAGATACGCAGTATTTT. The V and J genes are TRBV4-1 and TRBJ2-3, with D perhaps matching TRBD1 (6 bases). The CDR3 consists of 15 residues. Germline CDR1 reads MGHRA; CDR2 reads YSYEKL. Trimming removed 4 bases from V and 4 bases from J, with 15 bases in between.

The chain has TRBV4-2 and TRBJ2-3; 8 nucleotides agree with TRBD1. Losses at the gene ends were 1 base for V and 2 bases for J; bases not matched to a gene: 2. Looked up from germline, CDR1 is LGHNA and CDR2 is YNFKEQ. The CDR3 runs to 15 residues. As DNA, the CDR3 is TGTGCCAGCAGCCAAGTGGACAGGGACACAGATACGCAGTATTTT. Encoded protein: CASSQVDRDTDTQYF.

The chain links TRBV7-9 to TRBJ2-4, with 7 bases that match TRBD1. The length of the CDR3 is 13 residues. The trim removed 5 bases at V and 6 bases at J, leaving 4 bases unmatched. Germline V gene lookup returns CDR1 SEHNR and CDR2 FQNEAQ (reference sequence). In nucleotides, the CDR3 is TGTGCCAGCAGCGACCGGGACAGAAACATTCAGTACTTC. Its translation is CASSDRDRNIQYF.

The chain uses TRBV10-3 and TRBJ1-3, with TRBD1 matching over 7 bases. The V and J ends lost 10 bases and 0 bases, in that order; junction bases with no gene match: 9. Germline V gene lookup returns CDR1 ENHRY and CDR2 SYGVKD. This CDR3 has 15 residues. The DNA of the CDR3 is TGTGCCACCGCGAGACAGGGTAACTCTGGAAACACCATATATTTT. Protein: CATARQGNSGNTIYF.

The CDR3 nucleotides read TGCGCCAGCAGCCGACCGGGACAGGGATTTGAGACCCAGTACTTC. This sequence encodes CASSRPGQGFETQYF. The chain links TRBV4-1 to TRBJ2-5, with TRBD1 identical over 9 bases. Germline CDR1 reads MGHRA; CDR2 reads YSYEKL. V lost 4 bases and J lost 5; bases outside the gene matches: 8. The CDR3 covers 15 residues.

This clone was counted only a few times. The J gene is TRBJ2-7, the V gene TRBV7-2, with D maybe TRBD1 (6 bases). The CDR3 length is 15 residues. Trimming removed 5 bases from V and 5 bases from J, with 19 bases in between. CDR1 and CDR2 (germline): SGHTA, FQGNSA. The CDR3 DNA follows: TGTGCCAGCAGCGTTAAACAGGGAACATTCCACGAGCAGTACTTC. Amino acids: CASSVKQGTFHEQYF.

V usage is TRBV9 and J usage is TRBJ2-2, with TRBD2 identical over 15 bases. Trimming at V came to 5 bases and at J to 4 bases, leaving 6 bases not matched to a gene. Germline loops: CDR1 SGDLS, CDR2 YYNGEE. There are 17 residues in the CDR3. CDR3 nucleotides: TGTGCCAGCAGTGGACTAGCGGGAGGGCCTAGCACCGGGGAGCTGTTTTTT. Encoded protein: CASSGLAGGPSTGELFF.

This clone occurred once. The CDR3 reads CASSLLTGHSYEQYF. The DNA for the CDR3 is TGTGCCAGCAGCTTATTAACGGGACATAGCTACGAGCAGTACTTC. The chain couples TRBV7-9 to TRBJ2-7; possible D gene TRBD1, 6 bases. V was trimmed by 2 bases and J by 3 bases, leaving 14 bases between them. The CDR3 totals 15 residues. The germline gives CDR1 SEHNR, CDR2 FQNEAQ (reference sequence).

The chain couples TRBV5-1 to TRBJ2-2; 10 bases align to TRBD1. CDR1 and CDR2 from the germline V gene are SGHRS and YFSETQ. Germline trimming cut 1 base from V and 5 bases from J; bases unmatched to any gene: 11. This CDR3 contains 18 residues. The CDR3 reads CASSLSPGQGRSTGELFF. CDR3 sequence (DNA): TGCGCCAGCAGCTTGTCACCGGGACAGGGGAGGAGTACCGGGGAGCTGTTTTTT.

The chain carries TRBV25-1 and TRBJ1-1; D not resolved. Germline V gives CDR1 MGHDK, CDR2 SYGVNS. V was shortened by 5 bases and J by 6 bases, with 10 bases between the two germline ends. CDR3 length: 12 amino acids. This CDR3 is CASSTPFAEAFF. The CDR3 DNA is TGTGCCAGCAGTACACCTTTCGCTGAAGCTTTCTTT. Combining the CDR3 with reference TRBV25-1 and TRBJ1-1 gives the whole variable domain EADIYQTPRYLVIGTGKKITLECSQTMGHDKMYWYQQDPGMELHLIHYSYGVNSTEKGDLSSESTVSRIRTEHFPLTLESARPSHTSQYLCASSTPFAEAFFGQGTRLTVV.

CDR3 sequence: CASSQAGSQPQHF. DNA of the CDR3: TGCGCCAGCAGCCAAGCAGGGTCCCAGCCCCAGCATTTT. This chain connects TRBV4-1 to TRBJ1-5, with a tentative D call TRBD1 (5 bases). The V gene lost 1 base and the J gene lost 7 bases, with 8 bases spanning the gap. CDR3 size: 13 residues. Per germline, CDR1 MGHRA and CDR2 YSYEKL.

Written as DNA, the CDR3 is TGCGCCAGCCAACTGGGGAGCTCCTACAATGAGCAGTTCTTC. The encoded protein is CASQLGSSYNEQFF. This sequence joins TRBV10-2 and TRBJ2-1; possibly TRBD2 for D (5 bases). Germline-derived CDR1 and CDR2 are WSHSY and SAAADI. Trimming shortened V by 8 bases and J by 0 bases, and 11 bases separated the two germline ends. This CDR3 is built from 14 residues.

The V call is TRBV6-1, the J call TRBJ1-3, with 8 bases fitting TRBD1. There are 15 residues in the CDR3. Trimming at V came to 6 bases and at J to 8 bases, leaving 12 bases not matched to a gene. Germline V gene data show CDR1 as MNHNS and CDR2 as SASEGT. CDR3 in DNA: TGTGCCAGCAGGGCAGGACAGGGTTCGAGTCACACCATATATTTT. Residues: CASRAGQGSSHTIYF.

The chain uses TRBV5-1 and TRBJ2-7; 10 bases fit TRBD1. Germline assignment: CDR1 SGHRS and CDR2 YFSETQ. The J segment lost 2 bases and the V segment lost 4 bases, leaving 6 bases of the junction unmatched. The CDR3 loop spans 15 amino acids. The CDR3 loop is CASSLGGQGAYEQYF. DNA of the CDR3: TGCGCCAGCAGCCTGGGCGGACAGGGGGCCTACGAGCAGTACTTC.

The V and J genes are TRBV6-6 and TRBJ1-5; TRBD1 matches at 7 bases. CDR3 length: 16 residues. Losses at the gene ends were 6 bases for V and 1 base for J; bases not matched to a gene: 9. Per the germline V gene, CDR1 is MNHNY and CDR2 is SVGAGI (reference sequence). The CDR3: CASRWTGILSNQPQHF. The DNA for the CDR3 is TGTGCCAGCAGGTGGACAGGAATTCTGAGCAATCAGCCCCAGCATTTT.

The rearrangement uses TRBV30 and TRBJ1-2, with D perhaps matching TRBD1 (6 bases). Trimming left V 4 bases short and J 2 bases short, with 17 bases between. Germline CDR1 is GTSNPN and CDR2 is SVGIG (reference sequence). This CDR3 is 15 amino acids long. Here the CDR3 DNA reads TGTGCCTGGATCGAGAGGGGGGGCCCCAACTATGGCTACACCTTC. This sequence encodes CAWIERGGPNYGYTF.

The J gene is TRBJ1-5, the V gene TRBV2; D is unclear. This CDR3 region has 16 residues. CDR1 is SNHLY, CDR2 FYNNEI, per germline. The ends were cut back, 7 bases at V and 1 base at J, with 17 bases in the middle. The CDR3 loop reads CASTGGRLASNQPQHF. The CDR3 DNA reads TGTGCCAGCACTGGAGGCAGGCTGGCCAGCAATCAGCCCCAGCATTTT.

The J gene is TRBJ1-3, the V gene TRBV6-6; tentative D call: TRBD1 (5 bases). CDR1 and CDR2 (germline): MNHNY, SVGAGI (reference sequence). The V and J ends lost 5 bases and 0 bases respectively, with 8 bases between them. The CDR3 is 14 amino acids. The CDR3 here is CASSDRVSGNTIYF. The CDR3 nucleotides are TGTGCCAGCAGTGACAGAGTCTCTGGAAACACCATATATTTT.

CDR3 nucleotide sequence: TGTGCCAGCAGAGACAGGGGCCTGAACACTGAAGCTTTCTTT. Its translation: CASRDRGLNTEAFF. This chain links TRBV6-5 with TRBJ1-1; TRBD1 aligns across 8 bases. CDR1 is MNHEY, CDR2 SVGAGI, per germline. This CDR3 region has 14 residues. The junction had 3 bases not matched to a gene; V was cut back by 6 bases and J by 0 bases.

This rearrangement joins TRBV27 to TRBJ1-5; the D gene is possibly TRBD1 (5 bases). This CDR3 contains 14 residues. V lost 5 bases and J lost 1, with 9 bases in between. Germline CDR1 is MNHEY and CDR2 is SMNVEV (reference sequence). Here the CDR3 DNA reads TGTGCCAGCAGTCAGGGACTGAGCAATCAGCCCCAGCATTTT. Protein sequence: CASSQGLSNQPQHF.